This T cell receptor (beta chain) was identified during a study of T cell clonality in common variable immunodeficiency. J gave up 0 bases and V 5 bases, and 5 bases lay outside the gene matches. The CDR3 totals 18 residues. Per the germline V gene, CDR1 is SNHLY and CDR2 is FYNNEI. This clone was detected ten times or more. The sequence runs out 3 residues before the end of the CDR3; the remainder is reconstructed from the germline J gene. Assay used: immunoSEQ multiplex PCR; TCRdb lists only in-frame clones, some missing. The sample offers tens of thousands of clones and no singletons, the top ten holding approximately 5.5%.

The gene calls are TRBV2 and TRBJ2-1, with TRBD2 matching 15 bases. Sequencing input: peripheral blood mononuclear cells. This clonotype was sampled from a person aged 18 to 70 in good health. CDR3 loop: CASSRTSGRESSYNEQFF. The sequenced part of the CDR3 DNA is TGTGCCAGCAGTAGGACTAGCGGGAGGGAAAGCTCCTACAATGAG.